The 29 T cell receptor beta chains below come from one sample, sequenced in a study of T cell responses to AZD1222 COVID-19 vaccine. Data came from immunoSEQ multiplex PCR; TCRdb stores just in-frame clones and leaves some out. Of over 100,000 clones listed, 85% to 90% are singletons. Sequencing was performed on peripheral blood, taken on day 0 of AZD1222 vaccination. These receptors all stem from an adult in good health.

The chain uses TRBV2 and TRBJ2-5; D is unclear. The CDR3 runs 11 residues. Trimming cost V 8 bases and J 3 bases, with 7 bases left between them. CDR1 is SNHLY and CDR2 is FYNNEI in the germline V gene. The CDR3 loop reads CASGPEETQYF. The CDR3, as DNA: TGTGCCAGCGGTCCGGAAGAGACCCAGTACTTC. Together with reference TRBV2 and TRBJ2-5, the CDR3 gives the full variable domain: EPEVTQTPSHQVTQMGQEVILRCVPISNHLYFYWYRQILGQKVEFLVSFYNNEISEKSEIFDDQFSVERPDGSNFTLKIRSTKLEDSAMYFCASGPEETQYFGPGTRLLVL.

This chain uses TRBV5-1 with TRBJ1-1, with D unclear. V gave up 2 bases and J gave up 8 bases, with 10 bases separating them. CDR1 and CDR2 (germline): SGHRS, YFSETQ. This CDR3 has 12 amino acids. CDR3 amino acids: CASSLNDGEAFF. CDR3 sequence (DNA): TGCGCCAGCAGCTTAAACGACGGGGAAGCTTTCTTT.

The chain uses TRBV7-9 and TRBJ1-1; D gene unclear. The CDR3 consists of 13 residues. The V end was cut by 6 bases, the J end by 7 bases, with 15 bases between. Germline-derived CDR1 and CDR2 are SEHNR and FQNEAQ (reference sequence). The CDR3 region is CASRPDAGLEAFF. The DNA of the CDR3 is TGTGCCAGCAGACCCGATGCAGGTCTTGAAGCTTTCTTT.

V is TRBV2 and J is TRBJ2-7; D might be TRBD2 (6 bases). V was clipped by 5 bases and J by 4 bases, with 15 bases between them. The germline gives CDR1 SNHLY, CDR2 FYNNEI. The CDR3 contains 14 residues. CDR3 in DNA: TGTGCCAGCAGTTCCACGACGGAGGGGTACGAGCAGTACTTC. Amino acids: CASSSTTEGYEQYF.

This clone came up a few times. This sequence joins TRBV6-5 and TRBJ1-5; D gene unclear. V lost 2 bases to trimming and J lost 5 bases, with 7 bases between them. Germline V gene sequence: CDR1 MNHEY, CDR2 SVGAGI. This CDR3 is built from 13 residues. This CDR3 is CASSYNGDQPQHF. The DNA for the CDR3 is TGTGCCAGCAGTTACAACGGGGATCAGCCCCAGCATTTT.

V and J are TRBV6-5 and TRBJ2-7; a possible D gene is TRBD1 (5 bases). Germline values: CDR1 MNHEY, CDR2 SVGAGI. CDR3 length: 11 amino acids. V dropped 7 bases and J dropped 7 bases, with 11 bases sitting between them. The chain's CDR3 is CASTQRGEQYF. CDR3 nucleotide sequence: TGTGCCAGCACTCAAAGGGGTGAGCAGTACTTC.

The chain has TRBV29-1 and TRBJ1-5; D perhaps matches TRBD1 (6 bases). The CDR3 is made up of 15 amino acids. CDR1 is SQVTM and CDR2 is ANQGSEA in the germline V gene. V shed 6 bases and J shed 3 bases, with 18 bases lying between them. The CDR3 sequence: CSVDYRRDNNQPQHF. In DNA, the CDR3 is TGCAGCGTAGACTACCGCCGGGACAACAATCAGCCCCAGCATTTT.

The rearrangement links TRBV5-1 to TRBJ2-7; 11 nucleotides match TRBD2. Germline values: CDR1 SGHRS, CDR2 YFSETQ. The CDR3 length is 15 residues. Trimming at V came to 4 bases and at J to 2 bases, leaving 5 bases not matched to a gene. This CDR3 reads CASSQLAGETYEQYF. The CDR3, as DNA: TGCGCCAGCAGCCAACTAGCGGGGGAGACCTACGAGCAGTACTTC.

This clone has only a few counts. This chain joins TRBV6-4 and TRBJ1-2, with D possibly matching TRBD1 (5 bases). CDR1 MRHNA and CDR2 SNTAGT come from the germline V gene. The ends were cut back, 1 base at V and 7 bases at J, with 16 bases in the middle. The CDR3 has 15 residues. The CDR3: CASSDWSGPGVGYTF. CDR3 coding DNA: TGTGCCAGCAGTGACTGGTCGGGACCAGGTGTTGGCTACACCTTC.

The chain is built from TRBV18 and TRBJ2-2, with 7 nucleotides matching TRBD1. Trimming at V came to 3 bases and at J to 2 bases, leaving 3 bases not matched to a gene. The CDR3 covers 15 residues. Germline V gene sequence: CDR1 KGHSH, CDR2 LQKENI. CDR3: CASSPGTDNTGELFF. CDR3 DNA sequence: TGTGCCAGCTCACCTGGGACAGACAACACCGGGGAGCTGTTTTTT.

The J gene is TRBJ1-6, the V gene TRBV7-9; D gene uncertain. The germline CDR1 and CDR2 sequences are SEHNR and FQNEAQ (reference sequence). Trimming shortened V by 5 bases and J by 8 bases, and 22 bases separated the two germline ends. There are 17 residues in the CDR3. The CDR3 loop reads CASSLGAELRSDSPLHF. In nucleotides, the CDR3 is TGTGCCAGCAGCCTAGGAGCGGAACTTCGTTCGGATTCACCCCTCCACTTT.

The V call is TRBV4-3, the J call TRBJ1-1; no definite D call. Trimming left V 6 bases short and J 2 bases short, with 10 bases between. The germline gives CDR1 LGHNA, CDR2 YSLEER. The length of the CDR3 is 13 residues. In DNA, the CDR3 is TGCGCCAGCAGATCGGGGTTTAACACTGAAGCTTTCTTT. This encodes CASRSGFNTEAFF.

CDR3 amino acids: CASSSTGGSEKLFF. The CDR3 coding sequence is TGTGCCAGCAGCTCGACAGGGGGAAGTGAAAAACTGTTTTTT. The rearrangement links TRBV7-9 to TRBJ1-4; 9 bases line up with TRBD1. The CDR3 runs 14 residues. Per the germline V gene, CDR1 is SEHNR and CDR2 is FQNEAQ (reference sequence). Trimming removed 4 bases from V and 7 bases from J; junction bases left unmatched: 4.

The rearrangement links TRBV5-6 to TRBJ2-5; D perhaps matches TRBD1 (6 bases). CDR1 is SGHDT and CDR2 is YYEEEE in the germline V gene. The CDR3 runs to 14 residues. Trimming left V 4 bases short and J 4 bases short, with 14 bases between. DNA for the CDR3: TGTGCCAGCAGCCCCCCAAGACAGGCAGAGACCCAGTACTTC. This encodes CASSPPRQAETQYF.

This chain joins TRBV2 and TRBJ2-7; D is tentatively TRBD1 or TRBD2 (5 bases each). Trimming took off 6 bases at V and 6 bases at J, with 12 bases between the two ends. Germline CDR1 reads SNHLY; CDR2 reads FYNNEI. The CDR3 contains 12 residues. The DNA of the CDR3 is TGTGCCAGCAGGGGGGAGCCTATCGAGCAGTACTTC. This translates into CASRGEPIEQYF.

The chain couples TRBV29-1 to TRBJ1-1; D remains unclear. V gave up 5 bases and J gave up 1 base, with 5 bases separating them. Germline CDR1 reads SQVTM; CDR2 reads ANQGSEA. The CDR3 runs 11 residues. The CDR3 coding sequence is TGCAGCGTTAACAGGAACACTGAAGCTTTCTTT. Protein product: CSVNRNTEAFF.

The V call is TRBV5-1, the J call TRBJ1-1; the D is unclear. The CDR3 sequence is 14 residues long. CDR1 SGHRS and CDR2 YFSETQ come from the germline V gene. V lost 7 bases and J 4 bases, leaving 17 bases between the germline ends. The CDR3, as DNA: TGCGCCAGCGGTCTAGGGCGAGTAGGCACTGAAGCTTTCTTT. It codes for CASGLGRVGTEAFF.

The chain has TRBV9 and TRBJ2-2; 11 bases match TRBD2. CDR1 and CDR2 (germline): SGDLS, YYNGEE. The V gene end was trimmed by 4 bases and the J gene end by 2 bases; junction bases not matched to a gene: 4. The CDR3 has 16 amino acids. The CDR3 DNA follows: TGTGCCAGCAGCAAGGGACTAGCGGAAAACACCGGGGAGCTGTTTTTT. Translated: CASSKGLAENTGELFF.

This rearrangement joins TRBV2 to TRBJ1-6, with 8 bases that match TRBD1. This CDR3 region has 15 residues. Per germline, CDR1 SNHLY and CDR2 FYNNEI. J lost 6 bases, V lost 5 bases, and 6 bases had no gene match. CDR3 sequence (DNA): TGTGCCAGCAGTCCAACAGGGGGTCGTAATTCACCCCTCCACTTT. It specifies CASSPTGGRNSPLHF.

The V call is TRBV19, the J call TRBJ1-3; D gene ambiguous. Germline CDR1 reads LNHDA; CDR2 reads SQIVND (reference sequence). The CDR3 is made up of 15 amino acids. V was pared by 4 bases and J by 4 bases, with 14 bases between. This CDR3 is CASSTGSSAGNTIYF. CDR3 DNA: TGTGCCAGTAGTACCGGCTCTTCGGCAGGAAACACCATATATTTT.

CDR3: CASSLEGQIDEQYF. CDR3 DNA: TGCGCCAGCAGCTTGGAGGGACAGATTGACGAGCAGTACTTC. The chain employs TRBV5-1 and TRBJ2-7, with 7 bases that match TRBD1. V was pared by 0 bases and J by 5 bases, with 5 bases of the junction left unmatched. Germline lookup yields CDR1 SGHRS and CDR2 YFSETQ. CDR3 length equals 14 residues. Looking up the rest from reference TRBV5-1 and TRBJ2-7 gives the full variable domain: KAGVTQTPRYLIKTRGQQVTLSCSPISGHRSVSWYQQTPGQGLQFLFEYFSETQRNKGNFPGRFSGRQFSNSRSEMNVSTLELGDSALYLCASSLEGQIDEQYFGPGTRLTVT.

The chain employs TRBV5-8 and TRBJ1-6, with TRBD1 matching over 7 bases. CDR3 size: 13 residues. CDR1 is SGHTS, CDR2 YDEGEE, per germline. J gave up 7 bases and V 2 bases, and 0 bases lay outside the gene matches. The CDR3 reads CASSFRGNSPLHF. DNA for the CDR3: TGTGCCAGCAGCTTCAGGGGGAATTCACCCCTCCACTTT.

This chain joins TRBV3-1 (or the pseudogene TRBV3-2) and TRBJ2-1; TRBD2 aligns across 9 bases. The CDR3 covers 15 residues. The germline CDR1 and CDR2 sequences are LGHDT and YNNKEL (reference sequence). J lost 6 bases, V lost 4 bases, and 7 bases had no gene match. In nucleotides, the CDR3 is TGTGCCAGCAGCCGGGCGGGGGGGCCAGGCAATGAGCAGTTCTTC. It translates to CASSRAGGPGNEQFF.

The chain combines TRBV2 with TRBJ1-6, with D uncertain. Trimming cost V 6 bases and J 10 bases, with 16 bases left between them. This CDR3 is 14 amino acids long. In germline, CDR1 is SNHLY, CDR2 FYNNEI. CDR3 region: CASSGQVGRSPLHF. The CDR3 DNA follows: TGTGCCAGCAGCGGGCAGGTGGGGAGGTCACCCCTCCACTTT. The full variable domain, rest sourced from reference TRBV2 and TRBJ1-6, is EPEVTQTPSHQVTQMGQEVILRCVPISNHLYFYWYRQILGQKVEFLVSFYNNEISEKSEIFDDQFSVERPDGSNFTLKIRSTKLEDSAMYFCASSGQVGRSPLHFGNGTRLTVT.

The gene calls are TRBV5-6 and TRBJ1-1; D remains unclear. CDR1 is SGHDT, CDR2 YYEEEE, per germline. This CDR3 comprises 13 residues. V was pared by 0 bases and J by 1 base, with 4 bases between. The DNA of the CDR3 is TGTGCCAGCAGCTTGGGGAGGAACACTGAAGCTTTCTTT. Amino acids: CASSLGRNTEAFF.

This chain connects TRBV27 to TRBJ2-1; 11 positions agree with TRBD2. This CDR3 comprises 18 residues. Trimming at V came to 7 bases and at J to 0 bases, leaving 11 bases not matched to a gene. Germline V gene data show CDR1 as MNHEY and CDR2 as SMNVEV (reference sequence). The CDR3 loop is CASTKLAGETSSYNEQFF. As DNA, the CDR3 is TGTGCCAGCACTAAACTAGCGGGGGAAACGAGCTCCTACAATGAGCAGTTCTTC.

This clone showed up just once. The chain is built from TRBV27 and TRBJ2-7, with D possibly matching TRBD2 (6 bases). V lost 6 bases, J lost 6 bases, and 24 bases lay in between. Germline V gives CDR1 MNHEY, CDR2 SMNVEV (reference sequence). The CDR3 is 16 residues long. This CDR3 reads CASSLWGVRKGGEQYF. As DNA, the CDR3 is TGTGCCAGCAGCCTTTGGGGGGTCCGAAAGGGAGGCGAGCAGTACTTC.

To note about this clone: The germline gene is not matched at one end of the junction; a read error may be the cause. V is TRBV6-2 or TRBV6-3 and J is TRBJ2-5; D gene ambiguous. Germline values: CDR1 MNHEY, CDR2 SVGEGT. The CDR3 totals 17 residues. Here the CDR3 reads CASSYLTRAYDQETQYF. The CDR3 nucleotides are TGTGCCAGCAGTTACTTAACCCGGGCCTACGACCAGGAGACCCAGTACTTC.

This chain joins TRBV11-3 and TRBJ1-1; a weak D match, TRBD1 (5 bases). Trimming removed 2 bases at V and 1 base at J, with 5 bases between. The CDR3 sequence is 13 residues long. CDR1 SGHNT and CDR2 YENEEA come from the germline V gene. The CDR3 sequence: CASSLRGNTEAFF. The CDR3 DNA sequence: TGTGCCAGCAGCTTAAGGGGGAACACTGAAGCTTTCTTT.